This is a list of T cell receptor beta chains from one sample in a study of cytomegalovirus exposure and HLA in healthy donors. The protocol was immunoSEQ multiplex PCR, while the TCRdb copy is restricted to in-frame clones and leaves out a portion. The sample yields around 170,000 clones, 88% seen once. Sample: PBMCs. The receptor source for this set is a young man in good health and CMV-seronegative. CDR3s include the opening cysteine and the closing phenylalanine or tryptophan. A D gene is named only where the DNA matches it firmly. The size entry is marked missing in some rows and otherwise reads once, few, many or a size class.

>TRBV28|TRBD1|-|TRBJ1-5
TGTGCCAGCAGACCCCAGGGGGGAAATCAGCCCCAGCATTTT
CASRPQGGNQPQHF
>TRBV15|-|few|TRBJ1-2
TGTGCCACCAGCAGAGAGCAGGGAAACTATGGCTACACCTTC
CATSREQGNYGYTF
>TRBV4-2|-|-|TRBJ2-1
TGTGCCAGCAGCCCGAGCGGATACTCCTACAATGAGCAGTTCTTC
CASSPSGYSYNEQFF
>TRBV7-9|TRBD1|-|TRBJ1-5
TGTGCCAGCAGCTTAGTTGGACAGGGAATTAGCAATCAGCCCCAGCATTTT
CASSLVGQGISNQPQHF
>TRBV6-5|TRBD1|-|TRBJ1-2
TGTGCCAGCAGGTCACCGGGACAGGGAACGTTTGGCTACACCTTC
CASRSPGQGTFGYTF
>TRBV5-1|-|-|TRBJ2-2
TGCGCCAGCAGCTTGGGGACTGGAGCATCGAACACCGGGGAGCTGTTTTTT
CASSLGTGASNTGELFF
>TRBV30|-|-|TRBJ1-5
TGTGCCTGCTCAGGGGATAGCAATCAGCCCCAGCATTTT
CACSGDSNQPQHF
>TRBV18|TRBD1|-|TRBJ1-2
TGTGCCAGCTCACTCGGGACAGGGGCTAATAACTATGGCTACACCTTC
CASSLGTGANNYGYTF
>TRBV5-1|-|-|TRBJ1-2
TGCGCCAGCAGCTTGAATGGAGGTGGCTACACCTTC
CASSLNGGGYTF
>TRBV29-1|TRBD2|-|TRBJ2-1
TGCAGCCTCCTAGCGGGAGGGCCGAGTGAGCAGTTCTTC
CSLLAGGPSEQFF
>TRBV4-1|TRBD1|-|TRBJ1-2
TGCGCCAGCAGCCGCCGGGACAGGGTATCCTACACCTTC
CASSRRDRVSYTF
>TRBV4-1|-|-|TRBJ1-5
TGCGCCAGCAGCCAAGAACCAAGGGAGGGGCAGCCCCAGCATTTT
CASSQEPREGQPQHF
>TRBV6-5|-|-|TRBJ2-3
TGTGCCAGCAGTTACTCGGCCAACACAGATACGCAGTATTTT
CASSYSANTDTQYF
>TRBV27|TRBD1|few|TRBJ2-7
TGTGCCAGCAGTCCCTCGGACAGGGGCGAGCAGTACTTC
CASSPSDRGEQYF
>TRBV19|-|-|TRBJ1-1
TGTGCCAGTACCCTCACCGGGATGAACACTGAAGCTTTCTTT
CASTLTGMNTEAFF
>TRBV19|TRBD1|-|TRBJ1-2
TGTGCCAGTAGAGGAACAGGGGATCTTAACTATGGCTACACCTTC
CASRGTGDLNYGYTF
>TRBV6-6|-|-|TRBJ1-4
TGTGCCAGCACCCGCCCCGACGGGGAAAAACTGTTTTTT
CASTRPDGEKLFF
>TRBV5-6|TRBD2|once|TRBJ2-1
TGTGCCAGCAGCTTGTCGGCTAGCGGGGTATACAATGAGCAGTTCTTC
CASSLSASGVYNEQFF
>TRBV6-1|-|-|TRBJ2-5
TGTGCCAGCAGTGAAGCGATAGCCCCAGGGGTTAGCCGGGAGACCCAGTACTTC
CASSEAIAPGVSRETQYF
>TRBV5-6|-|-|TRBJ1-4
TGTGCCAGCAGCTTGTTCCTTGCAACTAATGAAAAACTGTTTTTT
CASSLFLATNEKLFF
>TRBV15|TRBD1|-|TRBJ2-2
TGTGCCACCAGCAGAAACCTGGGACAGGAAGGGGCCGGGGAGCTGTTTTTT
CATSRNLGQEGAGELFF
>TRBV28|TRBD1|-|TRBJ1-2
TGTGCCAGCGGTGGAGGGGGCTCTAACTATGGCTACACCTTC
CASGGGGSNYGYTF
>TRBV6-5|-|-|TRBJ1-1
TGTGCCAGCAGTCCTACTCGCACCACCCAGGGGGAAGCTTTCTTT
CASSPTRTTQGEAFF
>TRBV5-1|-|-|TRBJ2-5
TGCGCCAGCAGCTCCCACAGGGTGTGGGAGACCCAGTACTTC
CASSSHRVWETQYF
>TRBV5-1|-|-|TRBJ1-1
TGCGCCAGCAGCTTGGAGGGGATGAACACTGAAGCTTTCTTT
CASSLEGMNTEAFF
>TRBV19|TRBD1|-|TRBJ1-1
TGTGCCAGTAGTCCGACAGGGAACAAAGCTTTCTTT
CASSPTGNKAFF
>TRBV6-1|-|-|TRBJ1-5
TGTGCCAGCAGGGAGGACTCACTCAGCAATCAGCCCCAGCATTTT
CASREDSLSNQPQHF
>TRBV4-3|-|-|TRBJ1-5
TGCGCCAGCAGCCAAGTAGTTGGGGCTGCCAATCAGCCCCAGCATTTT
CASSQVVGAANQPQHF
>TRBV7-9|TRBD2|-|TRBJ2-7
TGTGCCAGCAGCACCACTAGCGGGAATTCCCCCTACGAGCAGTACTTC
CASSTTSGNSPYEQYF
>TRBV28|-|few|TRBJ1-5
TGTGCCAGCAGTTTCCTCGACGAGGGTCAGCCCCAGCATTTT
CASSFLDEGQPQHF
>TRBV7-8|TRBD1|-|TRBJ2-3
TGTGCCAGCAGGGCTACCAGGGACAGGCCCCTCACAGATACGCAGTATTTT
CASRATRDRPLTDTQYF
>TRBV2|TRBD1|-|TRBJ1-1
TGTGCCAGCAGGTTCCAGGGGGCCTCCAACACTGAAGCTTTCTTT
CASRFQGASNTEAFF
>TRBV28|-|-|TRBJ1-2
TGTGCCAGCAGCAGGACTGACTATGGCTACACCTTC
CASSRTDYGYTF
>TRBV6-5|-|-|TRBJ1-2
TGTGCCAGCAGCCACGGGGCGGGAGACTATGGCTACACCTTC
CASSHGAGDYGYTF
>TRBV30|-|-|TRBJ2-2
TGTGCCTGGAGTGTAGGCAGGGTCGCGAACACCGGGGAGCTGTTTTTT
CAWSVGRVANTGELFF
>TRBV27|TRBD1|-|TRBJ2-5
TGTGCCAGCAGGGGACAGGGTTGGACGGAGACCCAGTACTTC
CASRGQGWTETQYF
>TRBV5-6|-|-|TRBJ1-1
TGTGCCAGCAGCTTGTGGGAGACTGAAGCTTTCTTT
CASSLWETEAFF
>TRBV5-4|TRBD1|-|TRBJ2-1
TGTGCCAGCCACCGACAATGGACAGGGAATGAGCAGTTCTTC
CASHRQWTGNEQFF
>TRBV7-9|-|few|TRBJ2-7
TGTGCCAGCAATCCGACCGTAGGAGACGAGCAGTACTTC
CASNPTVGDEQYF
>TRBV6-5|TRBD1|-|TRBJ1-5
TGTGCCAGCAGGGGACAGCCCAATCAGCCCCAGCATTTT
CASRGQPNQPQHF
>TRBV7-2|TRBD1|-|TRBJ1-2
TGTGCCAGCAGCTCCGGGACAGGGGGCCTTGGCTACACCTTC
CASSSGTGGLGYTF
>TRBV15|-|-|TRBJ1-3
TGTGCCACCAGCAGAGATTTAGGGGCTGGAAACACCATATATTTT
CATSRDLGAGNTIYF
>TRBV6-1|TRBD2|-|TRBJ2-2
TGTGCCAGCAGTGGTAGGGGACTAGCGGGAGACCGGGAGCTGTTTTTT
CASSGRGLAGDRELFF
>TRBV27|-|once|TRBJ1-2
TGTGCCAGCAGTTTCAGGGGTGTCGATGGCTACACCTTC
CASSFRGVDGYTF
>TRBV5-4|TRBD1|-|TRBJ1-3
TGTGCCAGCAGCTGGGGACAGGGGCACGATACCATATATTTT
CASSWGQGHDTIYF
>TRBV10-3|TRBD1|-|TRBJ2-7
TGTGCCTCCGATCCGGGACAGGGCGATAGAGTGCAGTACTTC
CASDPGQGDRVQYF
>TRBV6-1|-|-|TRBJ1-3
TGTGCCAGCAGTGAAATTGGTGGGGAGGACACCATATATTTT
CASSEIGGEDTIYF
>TRBV5-1|-|-|TRBJ1-2
TGCGCCACCACGGACTTTACAGGGAACTATGGCTACACCTTC
CATTDFTGNYGYTF
>TRBV5-1|-|few|TRBJ1-2
TGCGCCAGCAGCCTGGGGACACCGGGCGGCTATGGCTACACCTTC
CASSLGTPGGYGYTF
>TRBV7-6|TRBD1|-|TRBJ2-3
TGTGCCAGCAGCCCTAGACAGGGGGCTAACACAGATACGCAGTATTTT
CASSPRQGANTDTQYF
>TRBV11-2|TRBD2|-|TRBJ2-5
TGTGCCAGCAGCTTAATGCCTAGCGGCCAAGAGACCCAGTACTTC
CASSLMPSGQETQYF
>TRBV27|TRBD1|-|TRBJ1-2
TGTGCCAGCAGGACAGGGGGCGGCTATGGCTACACCTTC
CASRTGGGYGYTF
>TRBV29-1|TRBD1|-|TRBJ2-7
TGCAGCGTTGAAGCCGACAGGGAAGGGTTATACGAGCAGTACTTC
CSVEADREGLYEQYF
>TRBV19|-|-|TRBJ1-1
TGTGCCAGTAGTAAGTTAACTTACGGCACTGAAGCTTTCTTT
CASSKLTYGTEAFF
>TRBV2|TRBD2|-|TRBJ2-3
TGTGCCAGGATAATTAGCGGGGTCTCGGGGGATACGCAGTATTTT
CARIISGVSGDTQYF
>TRBV27|-|-|TRBJ2-3
TGTGCCAGCAAAGCCAGGTTGACCCCAGATACGCAGTATTTT
CASKARLTPDTQYF
>TRBV11-2|TRBD1|-|TRBJ1-2
TGTGCCAGCAGCTGGAGGACAGGGGGCTATGGCTACACCTTC
CASSWRTGGYGYTF
>TRBV6-1|TRBD2|-|TRBJ2-1
TGTGCCAGCAGCTTAGCGGGCAATGAGCAGTTCTTC
CASSLAGNEQFF